The rows below give T cell receptor beta chains drawn from one sample of a study of control samples from healthy donors and cancer patients. Only in-frame clones appear in the TCRdb table, and some are missing; sequencing was by immunoSEQ multiplex PCR. Among 150,000 to 180,000 clones, just under 95% were seen once, and the ten largest hold approximately 5.5%. Sequenced material: blood. These receptors all come from a man between 35 and 55 years old in good health. Both conserved end residues are part of each CDR3. The order of the fields is D gene, J gene, clone size, V gene, CDR3 protein, CDR3 DNA. A D gene is named only where the DNA matches it firmly. Clone size is shown for a subset of rows, as once, few, many or a class of expanded clone.

>-|TRBJ1-1|once|TRBV12-3/TRBV12-4
CASSWDQNTEAFF
TGTGCCAGCAGTTGGGACCAGAACACTGAAGCTTTCTTT
>TRBD1|TRBJ1-2|-|TRBV13
CASSPPTGGEVDYGYTF
TGTGCCAGCAGCCCTCCGACAGGGGGCGAGGTGGACTATGGCTACACCTTC
>-|TRBJ2-3|-|TRBV12-5
CASGLAPGADTQYF
TGTGCTAGTGGTTTGGCCCCTGGGGCAGATACGCAGTATTTT
>-|TRBJ2-7|once|TRBV4-1
CASSLKYPSYEQYF
TGCGCCAGCAGCCTAAAGTACCCCTCCTACGAGCAGTACTTC
>TRBD1|TRBJ2-2|-|TRBV4-3
CASSQDVGTGDTGELFF
TGCGCCAGCAGCCAAGATGTTGGGACAGGGGACACCGGGGAGCTGTTTTTT
>-|TRBJ1-2|-|TRBV1
CTSSQKVSGYTF
TGCACCAGCAGCCAGAAAGTCTCTGGCTACACCTTC
>-|TRBJ2-2|-|TRBV18
CASSVGQVLNTGELFF
TGTGCCAGCTCAGTCGGGCAGGTGCTGAACACCGGGGAGCTGTTTTTT
>-|TRBJ1-3|-|TRBV4-1
CASSLVDGASGNTIYF
TGCGCCAGCAGCTTGGTCGACGGAGCTTCAGGAAACACCATATATTTT
>TRBD2|TRBJ2-1|-|TRBV24-1
CATSDPRATSGGYNEQFF
TGTGCCACCAGTGATCCGCGAGCGACAAGCGGGGGCTACAATGAGCAGTTCTTC
>-|TRBJ1-1|-|TRBV4-3
CASSQDQGRNTEAFF
TGCGCCAGCAGCCAAGATCAGGGTAGGAACACTGAAGCTTTCTTT
>TRBD1|TRBJ1-1|-|TRBV9
CASSRPGTGRTEAFF
TGTGCCAGCAGCCGCCCCGGGACAGGGAGGACTGAAGCTTTCTTT
>TRBD1|TRBJ1-6|-|TRBV6-6
CASTKPDRDNSPLHF
TGTGCCAGCACCAAACCGGACAGGGATAATTCACCCCTCCACTTT
>-|TRBJ1-5|-|TRBV7-8
CASSSLYSNQPQHF
TGTGCCAGCAGCTCCTTATATAGCAATCAGCCCCAGCATTTT
>TRBD1|TRBJ1-2|-|TRBV14
CASSPGTANYGYTF
TGTGCCAGCAGCCCCGGGACAGCTAACTATGGCTACACCTTC
>-|TRBJ2-5|-|TRBV24-1
CATSDYSAGETQYF
TGTGCCACCAGTGATTATAGCGCCGGGGAGACCCAGTACTTC
>-|TRBJ1-3|once|TRBV18
CASTNRVGGNTIYF
TGTGCCAGCACTAACAGGGTTGGAGGAAACACCATATATTTT